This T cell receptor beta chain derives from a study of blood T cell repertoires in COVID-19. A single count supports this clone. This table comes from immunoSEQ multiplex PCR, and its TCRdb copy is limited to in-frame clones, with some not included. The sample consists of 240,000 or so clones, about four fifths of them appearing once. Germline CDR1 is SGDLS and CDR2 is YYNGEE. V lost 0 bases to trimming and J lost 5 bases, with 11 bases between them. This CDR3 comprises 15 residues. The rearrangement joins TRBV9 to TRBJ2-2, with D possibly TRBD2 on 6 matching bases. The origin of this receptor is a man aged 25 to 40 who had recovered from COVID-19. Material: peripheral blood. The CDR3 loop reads CASSVGGRGTGELFF. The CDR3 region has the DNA TGTGCCAGCAGCGTAGGGGGCCGGGGGACCGGGGAGCTGTTTTTT.